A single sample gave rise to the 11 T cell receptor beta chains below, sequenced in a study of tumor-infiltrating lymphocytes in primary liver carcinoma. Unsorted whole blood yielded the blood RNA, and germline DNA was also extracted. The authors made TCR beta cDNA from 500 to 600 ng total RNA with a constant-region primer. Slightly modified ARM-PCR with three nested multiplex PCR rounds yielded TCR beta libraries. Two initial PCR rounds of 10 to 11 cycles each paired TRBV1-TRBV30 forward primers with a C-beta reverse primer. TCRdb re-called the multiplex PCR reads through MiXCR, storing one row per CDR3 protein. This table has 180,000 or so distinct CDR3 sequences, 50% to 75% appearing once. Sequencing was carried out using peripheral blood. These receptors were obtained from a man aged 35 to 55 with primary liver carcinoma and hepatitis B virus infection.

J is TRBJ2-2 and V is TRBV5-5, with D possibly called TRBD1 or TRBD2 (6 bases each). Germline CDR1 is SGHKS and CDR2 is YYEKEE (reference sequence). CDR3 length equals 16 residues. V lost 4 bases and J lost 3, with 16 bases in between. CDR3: CASSHGTRGYTGELFF. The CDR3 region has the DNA TGTGCCAGCAGCCACGGGACACGGGGGTACACCGGGGAGCTGTTTTTT.

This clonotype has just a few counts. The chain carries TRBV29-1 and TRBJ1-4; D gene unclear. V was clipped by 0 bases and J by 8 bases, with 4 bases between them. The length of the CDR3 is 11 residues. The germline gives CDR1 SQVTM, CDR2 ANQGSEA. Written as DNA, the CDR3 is TGCAGCGTTGAAGATCAGGAAAAACTGTTTTTT. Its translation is CSVEDQEKLFF.

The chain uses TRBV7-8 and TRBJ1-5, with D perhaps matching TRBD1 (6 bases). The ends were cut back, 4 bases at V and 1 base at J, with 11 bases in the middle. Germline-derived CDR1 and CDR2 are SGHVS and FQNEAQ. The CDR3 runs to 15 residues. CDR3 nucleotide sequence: TGTGCCAGCAGCTCGGAGGACAGCAGCAATCAGCCCCAGCATTTT. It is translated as CASSSEDSSNQPQHF.

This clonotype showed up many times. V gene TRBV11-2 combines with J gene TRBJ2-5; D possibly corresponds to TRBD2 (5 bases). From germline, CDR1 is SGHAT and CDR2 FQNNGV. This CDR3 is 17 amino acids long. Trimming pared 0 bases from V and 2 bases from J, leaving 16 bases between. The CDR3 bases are TGTGCCAGCAGCTTAGATCGAGTAGGGCGGGCTCAAGAGACCCAGTACTTC. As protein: CASSLDRVGRAQETQYF.

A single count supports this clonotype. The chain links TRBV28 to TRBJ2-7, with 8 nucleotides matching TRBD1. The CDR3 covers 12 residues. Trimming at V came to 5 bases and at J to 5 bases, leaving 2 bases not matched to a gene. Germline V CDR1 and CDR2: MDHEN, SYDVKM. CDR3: CASSPTGDEQYF. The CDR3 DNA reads TGTGCCAGCAGTCCGACAGGGGACGAGCAGTACTTC. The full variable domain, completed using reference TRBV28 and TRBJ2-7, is DVKVTQSSRYLVKRTGEKVFLECVQDMDHENMFWYRQDPGLGLRLIYFSYDVKMKEKGDIPEGYSVSREKKERFSLILESASTNQTSMYLCASSPTGDEQYFGPGTRLTVT.

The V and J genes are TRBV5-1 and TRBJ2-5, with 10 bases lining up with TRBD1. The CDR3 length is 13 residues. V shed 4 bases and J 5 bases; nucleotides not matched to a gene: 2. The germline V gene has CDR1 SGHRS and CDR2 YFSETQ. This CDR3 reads CASSQTGGETQYF. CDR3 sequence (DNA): TGCGCCAGCAGCCAGACAGGGGGCGAGACCCAGTACTTC.

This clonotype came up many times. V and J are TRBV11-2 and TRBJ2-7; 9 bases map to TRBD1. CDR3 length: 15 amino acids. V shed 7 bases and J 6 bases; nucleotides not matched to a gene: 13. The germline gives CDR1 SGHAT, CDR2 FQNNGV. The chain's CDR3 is CASTKSAGQGGEQYF. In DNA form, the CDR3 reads TGTGCCAGCACCAAGAGTGCGGGACAGGGTGGCGAGCAGTACTTC.

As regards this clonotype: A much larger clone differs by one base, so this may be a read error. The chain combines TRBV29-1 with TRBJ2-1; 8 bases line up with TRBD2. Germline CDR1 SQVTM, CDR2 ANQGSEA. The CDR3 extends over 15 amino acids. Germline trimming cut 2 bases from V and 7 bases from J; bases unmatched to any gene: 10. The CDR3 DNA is TGCAGCGTTGAAAACGGAGCGGGAGTCCGGAATGAGCAGTTCTTC. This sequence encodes CSVENGAGVRNEQFF.

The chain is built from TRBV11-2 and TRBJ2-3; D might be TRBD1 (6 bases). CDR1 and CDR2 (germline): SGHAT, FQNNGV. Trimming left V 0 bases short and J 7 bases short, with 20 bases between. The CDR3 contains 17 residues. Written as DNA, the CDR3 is TGTGCCAGCAGCTTAGAGAGCGGCAGGGGCCGTCAATATACGCAGTATTTT. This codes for CASSLESGRGRQYTQYF.

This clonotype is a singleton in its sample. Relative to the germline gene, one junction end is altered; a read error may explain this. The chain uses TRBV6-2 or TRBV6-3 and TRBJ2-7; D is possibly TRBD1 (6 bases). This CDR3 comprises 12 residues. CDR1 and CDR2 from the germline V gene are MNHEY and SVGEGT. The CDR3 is CASSPGTSFGYF. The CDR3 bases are TGTGCCAGCAGTCCCGGGACATCCTTTGGGTACTTT.

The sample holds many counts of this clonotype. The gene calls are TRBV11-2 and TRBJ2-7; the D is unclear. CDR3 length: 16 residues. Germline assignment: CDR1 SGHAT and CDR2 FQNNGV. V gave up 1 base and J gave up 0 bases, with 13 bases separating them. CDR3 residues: CASSLGAAHNSYEQYF. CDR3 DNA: TGTGCCAGCAGCTTAGGGGCAGCACACAACTCCTACGAGCAGTACTTC.